The clone carrying this T cell receptor beta chain was observed a few times. Its target is not known. The CDR3 consists of 14 residues. CDR1 and CDR2 (germline): MNHNY, SVGAGI (reference sequence). V lost 4 bases to trimming and J lost 8 bases; unmatched junction nucleotides: 7. This sample stems from a study of blood T cells in healthy people across ages. Study conclusions and caveats: Donors of long life had a larger count of naive CD4+ cells and greater diversity than aged donors.

Primed by a sample-barcoded 5' primer and a J-beta primer mix, a second PCR proceeded for roughly 6 to 12 cycles. TCRdb analysed the 5' RACE reads with MiXCR anew, one entry per CDR3 protein. The profile shows 980,000 or so distinct CDR3 sequences, about 44% of them singletons. The chain couples TRBV6-6 to TRBJ1-2; TRBD1 matches at 10 bases. The sequence was obtained from a man aged 30 to 45 in good health. The sequenced sample consisted of blood. The CDR3 nucleotides read TGTGCCAGCAGTTCCCCGACAGGGGGCGGGGGCTACACCTTC. Protein sequence: CASSSPTGGGGYTF.